This entry lists 16 T cell receptor beta chains sequenced from one sample in a study of cytomegalovirus exposure and HLA in healthy donors. Primers included in the PCR were 60 Vbeta and 13 Jbeta primers. Sequenced by immunoSEQ multiplex PCR; TCRdb stores in-frame clones only, minus some. The sample contains about 140,000 clones, approximately 83% of which appear only once. The sample was PBMCs. Receptors were obtained from a male donor in good health and CMV-seronegative.

The chain joins TRBV11-2 to TRBJ2-4; the D gene is possibly TRBD2 (5 bases). This CDR3 is 12 amino acids long. Germline values: CDR1 SGHAT, CDR2 FQNNGV. The ends were cut back, 4 bases at V and 9 bases at J, with 10 bases in the middle. In nucleotides, the CDR3 is TGTGCCAGCAGCTCTACGGGATTCATTCAGTACTTC. Protein product: CASSSTGFIQYF.

The chain has TRBV2 and TRBJ2-1, with TRBD2 matching over 8 bases. The CDR3 covers 14 residues. Germline V lookup: CDR1 SNHLY, CDR2 FYNNEI. With V trimmed by 5 bases and J by 6 bases, 6 bases remained unmatched. The CDR3 region has the DNA TGTGCCAGCAGTCCCAGCGGGAGTGCCAATGAGCAGTTCTTC. Its translation: CASSPSGSANEQFF.

This clone was seen a single time. The gene calls are TRBV2 and TRBJ1-2; D is uncertain. The V gene lost 2 bases and the J gene lost 7 bases, with 11 bases spanning the gap. The CDR3 runs to 13 residues. The V gene's germline CDR1 is SNHLY and CDR2 FYNNEI. The CDR3 DNA reads TGTGCCAGCAGTGAAATCGTCGGGTCTGGCTACACCTTC. Translation: CASSEIVGSGYTF.

The rearrangement joins TRBV10-1 to TRBJ2-1; D is perhaps TRBD2 (5 bases). Trimming shortened V by 4 bases and J by 8 bases, and 15 bases separated the two germline ends. The CDR3 is made up of 14 amino acids. The germline CDR1 and CDR2 sequences are WNHNN and SYGVQD (reference sequence). CDR3 in amino acids: CASSAGLAPDEQFF. The CDR3 nucleotides are TGCGCCAGCAGTGCAGGACTGGCTCCGGATGAGCAGTTCTTC.

In its sample, this clone was seen a few times. V is TRBV6-5 and J is TRBJ1-1; D ambiguous. From germline, CDR1 is MNHEY and CDR2 SVGAGI. The CDR3 contains 13 residues. The V gene lost 3 bases and the J gene lost 1 base, with 6 bases spanning the gap. CDR3 in DNA: TGTGCCAGCAGTTATGCACAGAACACTGAAGCTTTCTTT. Translating it yields CASSYAQNTEAFF.

This clone was detected only a few times. V is TRBV4-1 and J is TRBJ2-2, with 7 bases lining up with TRBD2. The CDR3 sequence is 20 residues long. The junction had 16 bases not matched to a gene; V was cut back by 1 base and J by 2 bases. The germline V gene encodes CDR1 MGHRA and CDR2 YSYEKL. The CDR3 DNA follows: TGCGCCAGCAGCCAAGTCCAGGCCGGGAGGAGCGGGTATAACACCGGGGAGCTGTTTTTT. It encodes CASSQVQAGRSGYNTGELFF.

About this clone itself: Other DNA sequences from this sample encode an identical CDR3 as well. V and J are TRBV5-1 and TRBJ1-1, with 11 bases that match TRBD1. The trim removed 4 bases at V and 6 bases at J, leaving 5 bases unmatched. This CDR3 spans 14 amino acids. Germline V lookup: CDR1 SGHRS, CDR2 YFSETQ. The CDR3 DNA is TGCGCCAGCAGCCCCGGACAGGGGGCCTCTGAAGCTTTCTTT. Encoded protein: CASSPGQGASEAFF.

The chain joins TRBV27 to TRBJ2-5; 7 nucleotides align to TRBD1. The length of the CDR3 is 15 residues. Germline CDR1 reads MNHEY; CDR2 reads SMNVEV (reference sequence). J was trimmed by 7 bases and V by 3 bases; bases with no gene match: 11. CDR3 coding DNA: TGTGCCAGCAGTTTCCGGGACAGTCTACCCGGGACCCAGTACTTC. The encoded protein is CASSFRDSLPGTQYF.

V gene TRBV6-4 combines with J gene TRBJ1-5; D is unresolved. V lost 8 bases and J 2 bases, leaving 19 bases between the germline ends. The CDR3 has 16 amino acids. CDR1 and CDR2 from the germline V gene are MRHNA and SNTAGT. The CDR3 loop reads CASFQRRGRRNQPQHF. CDR3 nucleotides: TGTGCCAGCTTTCAGAGGCGAGGGCGTCGCAATCAGCCCCAGCATTTT.

The chain uses TRBV30 and TRBJ2-7; 8 bases match TRBD2. The germline CDR1 and CDR2 sequences are GTSNPN and SVGIG (reference sequence). V shed 5 bases and J 3 bases; nucleotides not matched to a gene: 6. The length of the CDR3 is 13 residues. The DNA for the CDR3 is TGTGCCTGGTCATGGACTAGCCGCTACGAGCAGTACTTC. Amino acids: CAWSWTSRYEQYF.

This clone has a single count. The chain carries TRBV5-1 and TRBJ2-3; D may be TRBD1 (6 bases). The V end was cut by 3 bases, the J end by 2 bases, with 16 bases between. Germline V gene data show CDR1 as SGHRS and CDR2 as YFSETQ. This CDR3 is 16 amino acids long. CDR3 nucleotides: TGCGCCAGCAGCTCCGTCAGTGGGGGCCTCACAGATACGCAGTATTTT. Its translation is CASSSVSGGLTDTQYF.

This sequence joins TRBV7-2 and TRBJ1-1; no definite D call. The germline V gene encodes CDR1 SGHTA and CDR2 FQGNSA. This CDR3 region has 13 residues. Trimming took off 4 bases at V and 5 bases at J, with 11 bases between the two ends. The CDR3 DNA sequence: TGTGCCAGCAGCTCCTTTACGGGAACTGAAGCTTTCTTT. Amino acid sequence: CASSSFTGTEAFF. Full variable domain (rest looked up from reference TRBV7-2 and TRBJ1-1): GAGVSQSPSNKVTEKGKDVELRCDPISGHTALYWYRQSLGQGLEFLIYFQGNSAPDKSGLPSDRFSAERTGGSVSTLTIQRTQQEDSAVYLCASSSFTGTEAFFGQGTRLTVV.

The J gene is TRBJ2-1, the V gene TRBV4-3; TRBD1 might be the D (6 bases). Per the germline V gene, CDR1 is LGHNA and CDR2 is YSLEER. The germline V and J ends were trimmed by 0 bases and 1 base, with 10 bases remaining between them. The CDR3 sequence is 16 residues long. CDR3 DNA: TGCGCCAGCAGCCAAGATTGGCAGGGGTCCTACAATGAGCAGTTCTTC. It codes for CASSQDWQGSYNEQFF.

In regard to this clone: The same CDR3 can be traced to other DNA sequences in this sample. CDR3 protein: CASRAGQLLEGYTF. The CDR3 region has the DNA TGTGCCAGCAGGGCGGGGCAGCTATTGGAAGGCTACACCTTC. V usage is TRBV27 and J usage is TRBJ1-2; perhaps TRBD1 as D (5 bases). This CDR3 region has 14 residues. Trimming stripped 6 bases from V and 8 bases from J, with 19 bases between. CDR1 is MNHEY, CDR2 SMNVEV, per germline (reference sequence).

The rearrangement joins TRBV7-2 to TRBJ2-1; tentatively, D is TRBD2 (5 bases). Looked up from germline, CDR1 is SGHTA and CDR2 is FQGNSA. Between the trimmed V and J ends, which lost 3 bases and 8 bases, there was a span of 14 bases. CDR3 length: 14 amino acids. CDR3 residues: CASSFGLAPHEQFF. The CDR3 DNA sequence: TGTGCCAGCAGCTTCGGTCTAGCCCCCCATGAGCAGTTCTTC.

The CDR3 sequence: CASRGLAGVADTQYF. DNA of the CDR3: TGCGCCAGCAGGGGACTAGCGGGAGTGGCGGATACGCAGTATTTT. J is TRBJ2-3 and V is TRBV10-2; 14 bases match TRBD2. V lost 6 bases and J lost 6; bases outside the gene matches: 5. The CDR3 contains 15 residues. Germline V gene data show CDR1 as WSHSY and CDR2 as SAAADI.